This TCR beta chain was identified in a study of blood T cell repertoires in COVID-19. Study context: COVID-19 samples, acute and convalescent, were from the United States, Italy and Spain. PBMCs, B-cell-depleted T cells, or T cells provided the cDNA or gDNA that made up the material.

The repertoire was sequenced with immunoSEQ multiplex PCR; TCRdb's copy has only in-frame clones and lacks some. The sample lists about 210,000 clones, around 90% seen once, with around 1.5% in the top ten. What was sequenced was peripheral blood. This clonotype originated in a man in his late teens or twenties with active or convalescent COVID-19.

The CDR3 bases are TGTGCCAGTAGTATAGATCCCAGGGGAGCTCAGCCCCAGCATTTT. Its protein product is CASSIDPRGAQPQHF. V gene TRBV19 combines with J gene TRBJ1-5; perhaps TRBD1 as D (6 bases). This CDR3 is 15 amino acids long. CDR1 and CDR2 from the germline V gene are LNHDA and SQIVND (reference sequence). V lost 0 bases and J 6 bases, leaving 12 bases between the germline ends.